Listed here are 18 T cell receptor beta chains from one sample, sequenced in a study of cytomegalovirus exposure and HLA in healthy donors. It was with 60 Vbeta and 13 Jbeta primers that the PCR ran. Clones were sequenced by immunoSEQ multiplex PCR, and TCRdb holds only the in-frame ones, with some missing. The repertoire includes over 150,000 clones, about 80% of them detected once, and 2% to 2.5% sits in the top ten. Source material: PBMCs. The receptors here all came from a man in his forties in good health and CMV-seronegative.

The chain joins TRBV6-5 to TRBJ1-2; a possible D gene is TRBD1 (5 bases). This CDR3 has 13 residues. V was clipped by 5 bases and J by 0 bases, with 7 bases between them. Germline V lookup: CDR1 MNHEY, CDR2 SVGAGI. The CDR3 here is CASSLGANYGYTF. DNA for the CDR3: TGTGCCAGCAGTCTAGGGGCTAACTATGGCTACACCTTC.

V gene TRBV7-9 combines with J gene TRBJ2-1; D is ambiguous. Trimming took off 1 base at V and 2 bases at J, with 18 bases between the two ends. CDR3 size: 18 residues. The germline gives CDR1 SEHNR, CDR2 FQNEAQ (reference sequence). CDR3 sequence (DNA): TGTGCCAGCAGCTTAGTTGGTATTATTTCCGGTGCCTACAATGAGCAGTTCTTC. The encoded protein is CASSLVGIISGAYNEQFF.

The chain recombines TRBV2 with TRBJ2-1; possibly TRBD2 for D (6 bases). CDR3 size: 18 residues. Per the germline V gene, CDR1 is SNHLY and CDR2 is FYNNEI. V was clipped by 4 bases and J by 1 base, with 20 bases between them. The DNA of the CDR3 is TGTGCCAGCAGTGGGATGACGGGAGCTCATATGTCCTACAATGAGCAGTTCTTC. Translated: CASSGMTGAHMSYNEQFF.

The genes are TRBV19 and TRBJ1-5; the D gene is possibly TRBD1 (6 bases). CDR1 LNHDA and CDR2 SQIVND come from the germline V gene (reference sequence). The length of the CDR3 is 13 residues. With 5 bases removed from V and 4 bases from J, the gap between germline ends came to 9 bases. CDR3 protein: CASSQDRNQPQHF. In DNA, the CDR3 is TGTGCCAGTAGTCAGGACAGAAATCAGCCCCAGCATTTT.

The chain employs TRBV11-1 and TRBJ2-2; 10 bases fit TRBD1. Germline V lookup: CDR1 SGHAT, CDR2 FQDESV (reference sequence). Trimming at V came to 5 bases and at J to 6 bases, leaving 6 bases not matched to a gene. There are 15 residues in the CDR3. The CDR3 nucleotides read TGTGCCAGCAGCGTGGACAGGGGGGAGGCCGGGGAGCTGTTTTTT. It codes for CASSVDRGEAGELFF.

This CDR3 is CASSESGRWNEQFF. CDR3 nucleotides: TGTGCCAGCAGTGAGAGCGGGAGATGGAATGAGCAGTTCTTC. This chain uses TRBV2 with TRBJ2-1, with TRBD2 matching over 8 bases. V lost 3 bases to trimming and J lost 7 bases; unmatched junction nucleotides: 5. From germline, CDR1 is SNHLY and CDR2 FYNNEI. The CDR3 is made up of 14 amino acids.

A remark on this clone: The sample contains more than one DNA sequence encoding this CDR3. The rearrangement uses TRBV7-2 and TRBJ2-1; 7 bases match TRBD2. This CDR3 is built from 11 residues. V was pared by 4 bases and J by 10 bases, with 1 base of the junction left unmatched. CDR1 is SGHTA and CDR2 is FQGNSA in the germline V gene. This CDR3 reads CASSSGGEQFF. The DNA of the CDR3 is TGTGCCAGCAGCTCGGGAGGAGAGCAGTTCTTC.

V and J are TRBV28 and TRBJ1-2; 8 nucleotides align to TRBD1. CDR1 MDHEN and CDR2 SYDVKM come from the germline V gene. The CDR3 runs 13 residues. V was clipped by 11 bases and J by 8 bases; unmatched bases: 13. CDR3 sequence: CALEDRGYDGYTF. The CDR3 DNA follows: TGTGCCTTAGAAGACAGGGGCTACGACGGCTACACCTTC.

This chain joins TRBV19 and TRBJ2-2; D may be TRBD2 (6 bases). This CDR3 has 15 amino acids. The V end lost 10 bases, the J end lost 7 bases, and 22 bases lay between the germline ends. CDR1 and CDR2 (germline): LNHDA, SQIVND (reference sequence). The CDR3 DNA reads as TGTGCCACCAACAGTGGTAGCGGCTATTTCGGGGAGCTGTTTTTT. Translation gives CATNSGSGYFGELFF.

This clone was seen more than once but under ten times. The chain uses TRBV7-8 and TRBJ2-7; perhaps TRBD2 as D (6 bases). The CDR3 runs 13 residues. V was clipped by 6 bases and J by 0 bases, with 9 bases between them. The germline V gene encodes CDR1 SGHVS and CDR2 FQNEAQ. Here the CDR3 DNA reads TGTGCCAGCAGGGGACTCGTCTCCTACGAGCAGTACTTC. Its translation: CASRGLVSYEQYF.

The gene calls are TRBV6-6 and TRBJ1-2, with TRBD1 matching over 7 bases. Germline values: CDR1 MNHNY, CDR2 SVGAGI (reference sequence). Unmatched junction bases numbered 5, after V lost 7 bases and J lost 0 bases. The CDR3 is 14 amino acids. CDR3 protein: CASTRDRANYGYTF. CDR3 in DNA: TGTGCCAGCACCAGGGACAGAGCTAACTATGGCTACACCTTC.

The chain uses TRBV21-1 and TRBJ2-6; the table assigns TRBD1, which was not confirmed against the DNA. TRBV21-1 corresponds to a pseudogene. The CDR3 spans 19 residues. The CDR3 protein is CASSKEKYSPRSGANGLTF. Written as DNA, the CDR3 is TGTGCCAGCAGCAAAGAAAAATACAGTCCCCGCTCTGGGGCCAACGGCCTGACTTTC.

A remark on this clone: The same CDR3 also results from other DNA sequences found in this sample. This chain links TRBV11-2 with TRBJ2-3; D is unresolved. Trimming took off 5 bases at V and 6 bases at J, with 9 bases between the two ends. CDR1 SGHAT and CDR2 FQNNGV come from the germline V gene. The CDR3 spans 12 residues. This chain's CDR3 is CASSPTGDTQYF. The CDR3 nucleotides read TGTGCCAGCAGCCCAACCGGGGATACGCAGTATTTT.

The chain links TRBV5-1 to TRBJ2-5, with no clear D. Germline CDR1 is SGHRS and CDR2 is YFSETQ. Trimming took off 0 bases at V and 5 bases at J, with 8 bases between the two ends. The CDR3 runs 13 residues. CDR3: CASSLADSETQYF. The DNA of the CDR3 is TGCGCCAGCAGCTTGGCAGATTCTGAGACCCAGTACTTC.

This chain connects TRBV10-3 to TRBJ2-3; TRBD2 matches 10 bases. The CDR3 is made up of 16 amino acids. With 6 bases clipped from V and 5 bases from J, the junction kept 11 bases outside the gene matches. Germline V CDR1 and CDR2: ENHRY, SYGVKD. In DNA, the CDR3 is TGTGCCATCAGCCCCGGGTCTAGCGGGAGTCAAGATACGCAGTATTTT. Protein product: CAISPGSSGSQDTQYF.

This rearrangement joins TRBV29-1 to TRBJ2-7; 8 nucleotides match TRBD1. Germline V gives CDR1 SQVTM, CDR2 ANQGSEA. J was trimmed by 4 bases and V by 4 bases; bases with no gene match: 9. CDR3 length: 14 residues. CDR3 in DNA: TGCAGCGTTGGTGAGACAGGGGAGGTATACGAGCAGTACTTC. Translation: CSVGETGEVYEQYF.

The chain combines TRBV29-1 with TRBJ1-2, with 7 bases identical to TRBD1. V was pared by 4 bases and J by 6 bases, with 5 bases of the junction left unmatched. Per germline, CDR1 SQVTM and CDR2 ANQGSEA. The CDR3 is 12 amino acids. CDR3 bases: TGCAGCGTTGGCCGGGACAGCGATGGCTACACCTTC. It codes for CSVGRDSDGYTF.

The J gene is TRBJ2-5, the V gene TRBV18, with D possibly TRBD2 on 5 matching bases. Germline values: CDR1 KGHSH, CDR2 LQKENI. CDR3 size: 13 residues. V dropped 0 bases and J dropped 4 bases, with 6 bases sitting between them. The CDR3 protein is CASSPPSGETQYF. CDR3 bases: TGTGCCAGCTCACCACCGAGCGGAGAGACCCAGTACTTC. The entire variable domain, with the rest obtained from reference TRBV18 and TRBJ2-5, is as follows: NAGVMQNPRHLVRRRGQEARLRCSPMKGHSHVYWYRQLPEEGLKFMVYLQKENIIDESGMPKERFSAEFPKEGPSILRIQQVVRGDSAAYFCASSPPSGETQYFGPGTRLLVL.